These 20 T cell receptor beta chains came from one sample sequenced in a study of shared clonotypes between healthy human individuals. Sequencing used immunoSEQ multiplex PCR; TCRdb keeps in-frame clones, though not all of them. The repertoire holds about 1,800,000 clones, with just under 95% as singletons. Cells designated naive CD8 were CD45RO-negative and were positively selected for CCR7, with terminally differentiated effector memory CD45RA+ cells excluded. Input material: naive CD8+ T cells sorted from blood. Source of these receptors: a man younger than 30 in good health.

The chain combines TRBV4-3 with TRBJ1-1, with D perhaps matching TRBD1 (5 bases). CDR1 is LGHNA and CDR2 is YSLEER in the germline V gene. This CDR3 spans 15 amino acids. V was cut by 5 bases and J by 1 base, with 14 bases left in between. CDR3 loop: CASSSVPQGNTEAFF. The DNA for the CDR3 is TGCGCCAGCAGCTCCGTCCCCCAGGGGAACACTGAAGCTTTCTTT.

Here the CDR3 DNA reads TGCGCCAGCAATCCGGGACAGGGGTGGGACACTGAAGCTTTCTTT. Translated, it gives CASNPGQGWDTEAFF. This sequence joins TRBV5-1 and TRBJ1-1; 10 nucleotides align to TRBD1. CDR1 SGHRS and CDR2 YFSETQ come from the germline V gene. The CDR3 contains 15 residues. Trimming at V came to 6 bases and at J to 3 bases, leaving 8 bases not matched to a gene. The variable domain in full, with the rest retrieved from reference TRBV5-1 and TRBJ1-1, is KAGVTQTPRYLIKTRGQQVTLSCSPISGHRSVSWYQQTPGQGLQFLFEYFSETQRNKGNFPGRFSGRQFSNSRSEMNVSTLELGDSALYLCASNPGQGWDTEAFFGQGTRLTVV.

The chain recombines TRBV13 with TRBJ2-1; TRBD2 matches at 12 bases. Germline assignment: CDR1 PRHDT and CDR2 FYEKMQ (reference sequence). With V trimmed by 3 bases and J by 5 bases, 14 bases remained unmatched. This CDR3 is 19 amino acids long. CDR3 sequence reads: CASSFGLAGFGFAHNEQFF. The CDR3 DNA sequence: TGTGCCAGCAGCTTCGGACTAGCGGGGTTTGGTTTCGCACACAATGAGCAGTTCTTC.

The V gene is TRBV30, the J gene TRBJ1-2; a weak D match, TRBD1 (5 bases). The CDR3 is 16 residues long. Per the germline V gene, CDR1 is GTSNPN and CDR2 is SVGIG (reference sequence). Trimming removed 5 bases at V and 4 bases at J, with 23 bases between. The CDR3 sequence: CAWAGLVRHRGYGYTF. The CDR3 nucleotides are TGTGCCTGGGCTGGGCTTGTACGCCATAGGGGCTATGGCTACACCTTC.

V usage is TRBV27 and J usage is TRBJ2-1, with 7 bases that match TRBD2. This CDR3 comprises 15 residues. Trimming removed 2 bases from V and 4 bases from J; junction bases left unmatched: 5. CDR1 and CDR2 from the germline V gene are MNHEY and SMNVEV (reference sequence). Here the CDR3 reads CASSLAGVNYNEQFF. CDR3 coding DNA: TGTGCCAGCAGTTTAGCGGGGGTAAATTACAATGAGCAGTTCTTC.

This clone showed up just once. The chain carries TRBV28 and TRBJ2-1; the D gene could be TRBD1 or TRBD2 (6 bases each). The germline V gene has CDR1 MDHEN and CDR2 SYDVKM. The CDR3 spans 16 residues. V was trimmed by 4 bases and J by 8 bases, leaving 21 bases between them. The chain's CDR3 is CASSSPRGPQYDEQFF. CDR3 bases: TGTGCCAGCAGTTCTCCCCGGGGGCCCCAATACGATGAGCAGTTCTTC.

This clone has only one observation. V gene TRBV2 combines with J gene TRBJ2-1, with 13 bases lining up with TRBD2. There are 15 residues in the CDR3. The germline CDR1 and CDR2 sequences are SNHLY and FYNNEI. Trimming at V came to 7 bases and at J to 6 bases, leaving 6 bases not matched to a gene. This chain's CDR3 is CASTPLAGGFNEQFF. In DNA form, the CDR3 reads TGTGCCAGCACCCCACTAGCGGGGGGGTTCAATGAGCAGTTCTTC.

CDR3 loop: CASSPPQAVGELFF. The DNA of the CDR3 is TGTGCCAGCAGCCCCCCCCAGGCCGTCGGGGAGCTGTTTTTT. The V gene is TRBV9, the J gene TRBJ2-2; D is uncertain. Germline V lookup: CDR1 SGDLS, CDR2 YYNGEE. The V and J ends lost 4 bases and 7 bases respectively, with 14 bases between them. This CDR3 region has 14 residues. The whole variable domain, remainder taken from reference TRBV9 and TRBJ2-2, is DSGVTQTPKHLITATGQRVTLRCSPRSGDLSVYWYQQSLDQGLQFLIQYYNGEERAKGNILERFSAQQFPDLHSELNLSSLELGDSALYFCASSPPQAVGELFFGEGSRLTVL.

The V call is TRBV2, the J call TRBJ2-1; 10 bases fit TRBD2. The length of the CDR3 is 16 residues. V was pared by 5 bases and J by 0 bases, with 4 bases of the junction left unmatched. Germline CDR1 SNHLY, CDR2 FYNNEI. Written as DNA, the CDR3 is TGTGCCAGCAGTCCCCTAGCGGGGGACTCCTACAATGAGCAGTTCTTC. It is translated as CASSPLAGDSYNEQFF.

The chain couples TRBV27 to TRBJ1-5, with no clear D. CDR1 is MNHEY and CDR2 is SMNVEV in the germline V gene (reference sequence). Trimming stripped 7 bases from V and 0 bases from J, with 10 bases between. This CDR3 has 14 residues. CDR3 sequence reads: CASKQEASNQPQHF. The CDR3 nucleotides read TGTGCCAGCAAGCAGGAGGCTAGCAATCAGCCCCAGCATTTT.

The chain links TRBV27 to TRBJ2-7; the D gene is possibly TRBD1 (6 bases). The ends were cut back, 4 bases at V and 2 bases at J, with 12 bases in the middle. The CDR3 spans 14 residues. In germline, CDR1 is MNHEY, CDR2 SMNVEV (reference sequence). CDR3 in DNA: TGTGCCAGCAGTTCAAACAGGGCTACCTACGAGCAGTACTTC. Its translation is CASSSNRATYEQYF.

The chain carries TRBV13 and TRBJ2-7, with 7 nucleotides matching TRBD2. J was trimmed by 0 bases and V by 4 bases; bases with no gene match: 15. CDR3 length: 18 amino acids. Per germline, CDR1 PRHDT and CDR2 FYEKMQ (reference sequence). The CDR3 coding sequence is TGTGCCAGCAGCTGGAGCATGGCTAGCGGAGCAACCTCCTACGAGCAGTACTTC. It translates to CASSWSMASGATSYEQYF.

The chain joins TRBV9 to TRBJ2-5; 8 bases line up with TRBD2. J lost 4 bases, V lost 4 bases, and 9 bases had no gene match. The CDR3 spans 15 residues. Germline CDR1 is SGDLS and CDR2 is YYNGEE. The DNA for the CDR3 is TGTGCCAGCAGCTCTGGGACTAGTCCCCTAGAGACCCAGTACTTC. It translates to CASSSGTSPLETQYF.

Of note for this clone: This CDR3 is also generated by other DNA sequences in the sample. This chain joins TRBV11-1 and TRBJ2-7; D gene ambiguous. The V end was cut by 0 bases, the J end by 4 bases, with 7 bases between. Germline V gene sequence: CDR1 SGHAT, CDR2 FQDESV (reference sequence). The CDR3 consists of 13 residues. CDR3 amino acids: CASSLARSYEQYF. CDR3 sequence (DNA): TGTGCCAGCAGCTTAGCGAGGTCGTACGAGCAGTACTTC.

This chain joins TRBV4-1 and TRBJ2-1; 10 nucleotides line up with TRBD2. CDR3 length: 16 residues. Looked up from germline, CDR1 is MGHRA and CDR2 is YSYEKL. The junction had 10 bases not matched to a gene; V was cut back by 4 bases and J by 7 bases. The CDR3 reads CASSPDERGGANEQFF. The CDR3 DNA is TGCGCCAGCAGCCCAGACGAGCGGGGGGGCGCGAATGAGCAGTTCTTC.

The chain links TRBV6-1 to TRBJ1-6; no reliable D call. V lost 0 bases and J 2 bases, leaving 17 bases between the germline ends. The CDR3 has 19 amino acids. Germline V gene data show CDR1 as MNHNS and CDR2 as SASEGT. CDR3 in amino acids: CASSEAQSDIVAYNSPLHF. CDR3 in DNA: TGTGCCAGCAGTGAAGCGCAGTCTGATATCGTGGCCTATAATTCACCCCTCCACTTT.

Note on this clone: Germline and junction disagree at one end, which may indicate a read error. The chain is built from TRBV19 and TRBJ1-2; 9 nucleotides match TRBD1. CDR3 length equals 14 residues. Looked up from germline, CDR1 is LNHDA and CDR2 is SQIVND (reference sequence). The CDR3 DNA is TGTGCCAGTAGGGGGGGACAGGGAGGCTATCGCTACACCTTC. Translated, it gives CASRGGQGGYRYTF.

The chain links TRBV9 to TRBJ1-2, with TRBD1 as a possible D gene (6 bases). Germline V lookup: CDR1 SGDLS, CDR2 YYNGEE. This CDR3 spans 12 amino acids. Trimming cost V 3 bases and J 6 bases, with 9 bases left between them. In DNA form, the CDR3 reads TGTGCCAGCAGCGCCGGGGGCCATGGCTACACCTTC. It encodes CASSAGGHGYTF.

In the case of this clone: Other DNA sequences from this sample encode an identical CDR3 as well. The V gene is TRBV10-3, the J gene TRBJ2-7; the D is unclear. Germline CDR1 ENHRY, CDR2 SYGVKD. The CDR3 runs to 12 residues. V lost 0 bases and J lost 4, with 4 bases in between. The CDR3 DNA reads as TGTGCCATCAGTGAGTCGGGATACGAGCAGTACTTC. As protein: CAISESGYEQYF.

V gene TRBV14 combines with J gene TRBJ2-1, with TRBD2 as a possible D gene (5 bases). Between the trimmed V and J ends, which lost 0 bases and 6 bases, there was a span of 18 bases. Germline CDR1 is SGHDN and CDR2 is FVKESK. CDR3 length: 17 residues. The CDR3 DNA is TGTGCCAGCAGCCAAGATAGCGTGCGTATGAATACCAATGAGCAGTTCTTC. This translates into CASSQDSVRMNTNEQFF. The entire variable domain, with the rest obtained from reference TRBV14 and TRBJ2-1, is as follows: EAGVTQFPSHSVIEKGQTVTLRCDPISGHDNLYWYRRVMGKEIKFLLHFVKESKQDESGMPNNRFLAERTGGTYSTLKVQPAELEDSGVYFCASSQDSVRMNTNEQFFGPGTRLTVL.